Listed here are 6 T cell receptor beta chains from one sample, sequenced in a study of cytomegalovirus exposure and HLA in healthy donors. Sequenced by immunoSEQ multiplex PCR; TCRdb stores in-frame clones only, minus some. The profile shows roughly 100,000 clones, roughly 85% of them singletons. Sequencing was done on a sample of PBMCs. The receptors shown here come from a man aged 18 to 29 in good health and CMV-seropositive.

This chain connects TRBV28 to TRBJ2-7, with 7 bases lining up with TRBD1. V gave up 7 bases and J gave up 9 bases; unmatched junction bases: 21. Per germline, CDR1 MDHEN and CDR2 SYDVKM. This CDR3 spans 16 amino acids. This CDR3 is CASTETSGTANSGQYF. The CDR3 nucleotides are TGTGCCAGCACAGAAACGTCCGGGACAGCTAACTCAGGGCAGTACTTC.

The gene calls are TRBV14 and TRBJ2-1; the D gene is possibly TRBD2 (6 bases). V was shortened by 4 bases and J by 7 bases, with 14 bases between the two germline ends. Germline CDR1 reads SGHDN; CDR2 reads FVKESK. The CDR3 is made up of 14 amino acids. The CDR3 sequence: CASSPSYSGNEQFF. The CDR3 nucleotides are TGTGCCAGCAGCCCAAGTTATAGCGGAAATGAGCAGTTCTTC.

The chain uses TRBV30 and TRBJ1-5, with a tentative D call TRBD1 (6 bases). This CDR3 comprises 13 residues. Germline loops: CDR1 GTSNPN, CDR2 SVGIG (reference sequence). V was cut by 5 bases and J by 4 bases, with 12 bases left in between. CDR3 region: CAWRTAWNQPQHF. The DNA for the CDR3 is TGTGCCTGGCGGACAGCGTGGAATCAGCCCCAGCATTTT.

The chain has TRBV6-4 and TRBJ1-2; possible D gene TRBD1, 5 bases. CDR3 size: 13 residues. Trimming pared 8 bases from V and 5 bases from J, leaving 15 bases between. Germline V gene sequence: CDR1 MRHNA, CDR2 SNTAGT. CDR3 DNA sequence: TGTGCCAGCGGTGGTGGCAGGGCGTATGGCTACACCTTC. Residues: CASGGGRAYGYTF.

The rearrangement uses TRBV5-4 and TRBJ2-5, with no clear D. This CDR3 comprises 13 residues. Germline CDR1 SGHNT, CDR2 YYREEE (reference sequence). V lost 4 bases, J lost 5 bases, and 12 bases lay in between. CDR3 in DNA: TGTGCCAGCAGCGCGTGGAGTCGTGAGACCCAGTACTTC. As protein: CASSAWSRETQYF.

V usage is TRBV6-1 and J usage is TRBJ2-7, with 8 bases lining up with TRBD2. This CDR3 is built from 15 residues. Germline values: CDR1 MNHNS, CDR2 SASEGT. V lost 7 bases, J lost 0 bases, and 8 bases stayed unmatched. The CDR3 spells CASIPASGFSYEQYV. The CDR3 DNA is TGTGCCAGCATCCCGGCTAGCGGGTTCTCCTACGAGCAGTACGTC.